The clone carrying this T cell receptor (beta chain) was seen many times. TCRdb re-analysed the 5' RACE reads in MiXCR, keeping a single row per CDR3 protein. The sample has about 200,000 distinct CDR3 sequences, more than 9% seen once. This record comes from a study of identical twins. The CDR3 length is 15 residues. Germline CDR1 reads SGHAT; CDR2 reads FQNNGV. The V gene lost 1 base and the J gene lost 2 bases, with 12 bases spanning the gap. Specimen: memory T cells sorted from blood. The chain couples TRBV11-2 to TRBJ2-7; tentatively, D is TRBD2 (7 bases). This TCR derives from a man aged 50-60 years in good health. The CDR3 here is CASSLGPGGPYEQYF. The CDR3 DNA reads as TGTGCCAGCAGCTTAGGGCCCGGGGGGCCCTACGAGCAGTACTTC.